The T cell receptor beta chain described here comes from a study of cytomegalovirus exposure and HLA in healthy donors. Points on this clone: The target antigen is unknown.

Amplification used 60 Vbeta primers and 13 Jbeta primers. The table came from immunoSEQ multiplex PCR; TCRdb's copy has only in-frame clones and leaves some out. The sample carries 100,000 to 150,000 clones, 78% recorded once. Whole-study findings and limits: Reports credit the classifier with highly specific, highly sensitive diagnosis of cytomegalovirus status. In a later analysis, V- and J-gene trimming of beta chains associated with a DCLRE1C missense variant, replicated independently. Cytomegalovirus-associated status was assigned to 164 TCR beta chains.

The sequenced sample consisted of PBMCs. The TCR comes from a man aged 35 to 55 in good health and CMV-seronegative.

CDR3 loop: CASSYGGRNTEAFF. In DNA, the CDR3 is TGTGCCAGCAGTTACGGTGGGAGGAACACTGAAGCTTTCTTT. The chain combines TRBV6-5 with TRBJ1-1; D ambiguous. The V gene's germline CDR1 is MNHEY and CDR2 SVGAGI. The CDR3 totals 14 residues. V gave up 2 bases and J gave up 1 base, with 8 bases separating them.